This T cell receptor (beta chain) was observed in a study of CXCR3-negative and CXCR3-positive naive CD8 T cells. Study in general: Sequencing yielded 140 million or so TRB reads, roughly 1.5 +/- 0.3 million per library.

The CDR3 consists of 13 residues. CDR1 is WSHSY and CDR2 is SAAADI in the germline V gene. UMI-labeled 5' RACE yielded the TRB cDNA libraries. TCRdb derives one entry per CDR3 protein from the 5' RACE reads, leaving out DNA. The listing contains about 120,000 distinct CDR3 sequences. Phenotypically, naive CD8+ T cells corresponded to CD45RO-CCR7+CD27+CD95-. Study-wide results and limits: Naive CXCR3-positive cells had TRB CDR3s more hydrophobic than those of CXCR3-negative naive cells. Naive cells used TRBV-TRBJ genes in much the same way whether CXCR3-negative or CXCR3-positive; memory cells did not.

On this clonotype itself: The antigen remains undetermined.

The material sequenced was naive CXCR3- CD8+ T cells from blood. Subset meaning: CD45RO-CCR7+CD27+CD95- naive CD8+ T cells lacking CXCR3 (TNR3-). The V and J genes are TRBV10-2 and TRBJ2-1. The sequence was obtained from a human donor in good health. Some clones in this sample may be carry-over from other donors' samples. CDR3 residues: CASSERWYNEQFF.